Listed here are 6 T cell receptor beta chains from one sample, sequenced in a study of blood T cell repertoires in COVID-19. Only in-frame clones appear in the TCRdb table, and some are missing; sequencing was by immunoSEQ multiplex PCR. The data hold about 240,000 clones, with approximately 86% observed a single time. Sequencing was performed on PBMCs or T cells enriched from blood (not recorded which). Every receptor here comes from a woman between 40 and 50 years old with acute COVID-19.

The V gene is TRBV7-2, the J gene TRBJ2-4; 10 bases agree with TRBD2. Germline CDR1 is SGHTA and CDR2 is FQGNSA. This CDR3 comprises 19 residues. The trim removed 1 base at V and 0 bases at J, leaving 9 bases unmatched. The DNA for the CDR3 is TGTGCCAGCAGCTTAGTTACGACTAGCGGGCGTGTAGCCAAAAACATTCAGTACTTC. Its translation is CASSLVTTSGRVAKNIQYF.

The DNA of the CDR3 is TGTGCCAGCAGCCAGGACTATATGGGAGATACGCAGTATTTT. Its protein product is CASSQDYMGDTQYF. The V call is TRBV3-1 (or the pseudogene TRBV3-2), the J call TRBJ2-3; a possible D gene is TRBD2 (6 bases). V was cut by 3 bases and J by 5 bases, with 12 bases left in between. The germline V gene has CDR1 LGHDT and CDR2 YNNKEL (reference sequence). The CDR3 is 14 amino acids.

The gene calls are TRBV7-2 and TRBJ2-3; 15 bases are a match to TRBD2. Germline CDR1 is SGHTA and CDR2 is FQGNSA. J gave up 6 bases and V 5 bases, and 6 bases lay outside the gene matches. This CDR3 is 16 amino acids long. The CDR3 protein is CASSLGTSGRMDTQYF. CDR3 DNA: TGTGCCAGCAGCCTCGGGACTAGCGGGAGGATGGATACGCAGTATTTT.

The chain employs TRBV3-1 (or the pseudogene TRBV3-2) and TRBJ2-7, with 7 nucleotides matching TRBD2. Germline V CDR1 and CDR2: LGHDT, YNNKEL (reference sequence). The CDR3 totals 16 residues. With 4 bases clipped from V and 2 bases from J, the junction kept 11 bases outside the gene matches. In DNA, the CDR3 is TGTGCCAGCAGCCCAGAGGGAGTAGCGGGCCCCTACGAGCAGTACTTC. Its translation is CASSPEGVAGPYEQYF.

DNA of the CDR3: TGTGCCAGTAGTAGAACAGGGAACTCTGGAAACACCATATATTTT. It codes for CASSRTGNSGNTIYF. The rearrangement uses TRBV19 and TRBJ1-3; tentatively, D is TRBD1 (6 bases). Trimming took off 4 bases at V and 0 bases at J, with 10 bases between the two ends. The germline gives CDR1 LNHDA, CDR2 SQIVND (reference sequence). The CDR3 loop spans 15 amino acids.

The chain carries TRBV27 and TRBJ2-1, with 11 bases identical to TRBD2. The CDR3 runs 15 residues. Germline loops: CDR1 MNHEY, CDR2 SMNVEV (reference sequence). With 5 bases clipped from V and 3 bases from J, the junction kept 3 bases outside the gene matches. The CDR3 DNA sequence: TGTGCCAGCAGTGTACTAGCGGGAGACTACAATGAGCAGTTCTTC. It encodes CASSVLAGDYNEQFF.